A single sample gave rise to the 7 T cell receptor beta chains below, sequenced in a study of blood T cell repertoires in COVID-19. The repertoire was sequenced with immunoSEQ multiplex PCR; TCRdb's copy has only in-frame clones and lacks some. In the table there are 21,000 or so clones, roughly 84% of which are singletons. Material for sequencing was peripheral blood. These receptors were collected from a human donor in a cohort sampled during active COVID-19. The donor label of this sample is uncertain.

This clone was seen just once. In DNA form, the CDR3 reads TGCGCCAGCAGCCGAACCGGGACAGGGGGCGAACAGACCCAGTACTTC. Its translation: CASSRTGTGGEQTQYF. This chain connects TRBV5-1 to TRBJ2-5; 12 bases fit TRBD1. The CDR3 runs 16 residues. Germline values: CDR1 SGHRS, CDR2 YFSETQ. Trimming cost V 4 bases and J 6 bases; bases outside gene matches: 10.

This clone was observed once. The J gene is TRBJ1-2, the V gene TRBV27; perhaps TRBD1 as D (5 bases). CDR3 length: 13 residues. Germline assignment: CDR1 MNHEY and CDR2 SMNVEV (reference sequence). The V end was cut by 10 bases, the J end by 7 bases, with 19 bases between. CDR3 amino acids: CAIASSGTGGYTF. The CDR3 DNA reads TGTGCCATCGCATCGTCAGGGACTGGTGGCTACACCTTC.

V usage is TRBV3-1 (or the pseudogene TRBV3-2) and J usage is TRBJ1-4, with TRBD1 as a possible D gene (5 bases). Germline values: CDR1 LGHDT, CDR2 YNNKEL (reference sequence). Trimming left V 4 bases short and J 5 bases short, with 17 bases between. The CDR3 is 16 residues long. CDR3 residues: CASSPRDRGGNEKLFF. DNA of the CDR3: TGTGCCAGCAGCCCGAGGGACCGTGGGGGGAATGAAAAACTGTTTTTT.

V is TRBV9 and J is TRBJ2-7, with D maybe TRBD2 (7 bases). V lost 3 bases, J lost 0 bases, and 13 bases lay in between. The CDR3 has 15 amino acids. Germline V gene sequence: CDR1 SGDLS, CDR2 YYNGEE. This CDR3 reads CASSEGGADSYEQYF. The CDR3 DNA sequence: TGTGCCAGCAGCGAAGGGGGGGCGGACTCCTACGAGCAGTACTTC.

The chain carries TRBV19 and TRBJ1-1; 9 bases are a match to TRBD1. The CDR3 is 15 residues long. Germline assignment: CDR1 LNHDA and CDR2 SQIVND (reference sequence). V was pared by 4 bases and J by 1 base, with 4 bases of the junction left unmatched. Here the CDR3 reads CASSREQGANTEAFF. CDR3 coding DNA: TGTGCCAGTAGTAGAGAACAGGGGGCGAACACTGAAGCTTTCTTT.

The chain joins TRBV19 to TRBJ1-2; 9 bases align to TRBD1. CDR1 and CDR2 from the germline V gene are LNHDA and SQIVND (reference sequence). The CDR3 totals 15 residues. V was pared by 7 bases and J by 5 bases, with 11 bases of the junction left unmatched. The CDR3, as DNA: TGTGCCAGTACCCGTCTGGGACAGGGAGGGTATGGCTACACCTTC. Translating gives CASTRLGQGGYGYTF.

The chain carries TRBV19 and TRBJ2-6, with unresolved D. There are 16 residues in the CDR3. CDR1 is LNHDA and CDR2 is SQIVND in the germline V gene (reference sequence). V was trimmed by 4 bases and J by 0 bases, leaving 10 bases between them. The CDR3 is CASSRAQSSGANVLTF. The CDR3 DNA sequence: TGTGCCAGTAGTAGGGCCCAGAGCTCTGGGGCCAACGTCCTGACTTTC.